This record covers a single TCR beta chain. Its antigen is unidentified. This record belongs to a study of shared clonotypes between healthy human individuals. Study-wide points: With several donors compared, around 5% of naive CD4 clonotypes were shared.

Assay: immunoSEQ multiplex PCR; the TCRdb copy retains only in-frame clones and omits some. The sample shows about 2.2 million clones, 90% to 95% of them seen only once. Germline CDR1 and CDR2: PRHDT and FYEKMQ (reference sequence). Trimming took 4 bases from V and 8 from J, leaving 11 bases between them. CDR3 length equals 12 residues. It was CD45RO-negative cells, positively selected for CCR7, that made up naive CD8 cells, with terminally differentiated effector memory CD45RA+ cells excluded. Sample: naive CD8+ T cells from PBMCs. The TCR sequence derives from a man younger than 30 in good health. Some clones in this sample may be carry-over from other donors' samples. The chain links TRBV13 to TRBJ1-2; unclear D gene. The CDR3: CASSSRPGGYTF. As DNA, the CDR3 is TGTGCCAGCAGCTCCCGGCCGGGAGGCTACACCTTC. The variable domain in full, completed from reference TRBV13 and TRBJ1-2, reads AAGVIQSPRHLIKEKRETATLKCYPIPRHDTVYWYQQGPGQDPQFLISFYEKMQSDKGSIPDRFSAQQFSDYHSELNMSSLELGDSALYFCASSSRPGGYTFGSGTRLTVV.